This TCR beta chain was obtained from a study of Ad26.COV2.S vaccination and SARS-CoV-2 variants. Study-level information: Each vaccinee took Ad26.COV2.S intramuscularly, once or twice 56 days apart. Study-wide points: There was a possibility that the TCR breadth and depth analyses underestimated total T cell responses. CD8+ and CD4+ T cells specific for spike reportedly responded with substantial breadth after vaccination.

TCRdb's copy holds only in-frame clones and misses some; the assay was immunoSEQ multiplex PCR. The table includes around 300,000 clones, roughly 91% detected once. A note on this clone: Its antigen is not known.

Treatment noted: roughly 19 received Ad26.COV2.S at low or high dose, single or two shots; 5 received placebo; per-sample allocation not given. Specimen acquisition occurred on day 63 following the initial vaccine or placebo injection. SARS-CoV-2 spike from the Wuhan strain was encoded by the vaccine, an Ad26 vector. Germline V lookup: CDR1 MGHRA, CDR2 YSYEKL. The CDR3 is 13 amino acids. The germline V and J ends were trimmed by 4 bases and 4 bases, with 8 bases remaining between them. The chain has TRBV4-1 and TRBJ1-5, with D possibly matching TRBD1 (5 bases). The source was peripheral blood, collected in a trial of Ad26.COV2.S vaccine versus placebo. This receptor was identified in a person between 18 and 59 years old who received the Ad26.COV2.S COVID-19 vaccine or a placebo. Here the CDR3 reads CASSPQENQPQHF. The CDR3 DNA reads TGCGCCAGCAGCCCACAGGAAAATCAGCCCCAGCATTTT.